A single T cell receptor (beta chain) is shown here with its context. Its antigen has not been determined. One base away there is no much larger clone; base qualities are not given. The data stem from a study of T cells in tuberculosis (dated by TCRdb to 2017 to 2018). Looking at the study overall: In the study, CD1B tetramers and high-throughput TCR immunosequencing were combined to characterize T cells specific for the mycobacterial lipid antigen glucose monomycolate (GMM). In a South African clinical cohort, IGRA-negative adolescents, IGRA-positive adolescents with latent tuberculosis and adults with active tuberculosis were compared, with nine to ten people in each group.

General conclusions and limits of the study: Smaller NN-distances were partly driven by shorter CDR3-alpha lengths in active tuberculosis patients, and statistical significance was not reached for the TCR-beta difference. Compared with IGRA-negative controls, TCR-alpha repertoires from active tuberculosis had smaller mean NN-distances to GMM-specific TCRs, which suggests that these TCRs underwent clonal expansion. Clinical samples were selected based on the availability of cryopreserved specimens, with adults included as active tuberculosis cases and adolescents included as controls. Using GEM motif frequencies, a classifier achieved 60% to 70% accuracy, whereas a classifier built on the diverse GMM-specific repertoire got to more than 85% accuracy (AUROC more than 0.85).

At study entry, adolescents were screened for latent tuberculosis infection using a tuberculin skin test and the QuantiFERON-TB GOLD In-Tube IGRA. Immunosequencing was performed on unsorted cryopreserved PBMC, with some 100,000 T cells per clinical donor covered on average. Eleven high schools in the Worcester region of the Western Cape, South Africa, served as enrollment sites for adolescents aged 12 to 18 years. Ten or so M. tuberculosis-infected and ten uninfected adolescents were selected with matching for age and sex. Adolescent PBMC were isolated from freshly drawn heparinized blood by density centrifugation and cryopreserved. The immunoSEQ multiplex PCR assay was used to generate TCR libraries, with TCR-beta and/or TCR-alpha/delta assays applied to each sample. The Illumina high-throughput platform was used to sequence the amplified TCR libraries. The study's own analysis went as follows. Clustering and dimensionality reduction relied on pairwise TCRdist distances among GMM-specific receptors from T cells that were either sorted ex vivo or expanded in vitro. Each clinical repertoire received a mean NN-distance score, defined as the average TCRdist to the nearest 10% of tetramer-positive reference sequences. To compute GEM TCR motif frequency, the fraction of unique TCRs matching known GEM sequences by V/J usage and CDR3 length was calculated. Active tuberculosis was classified by linear discriminant analysis with leave-one-out cross-validation, implemented in scikit-learn. The table comes from immuneACCESS by way of TCRdb, which keeps in-frame sequences with V and J called. Part of the clones is missing from these tables; in studies checked, under half for an unresolved V gene and the rest for unknown reasons. V, J and clone size were drawn from that table, and D and trimming were deduced from the DNA. Present in this sample are about 29,000 clones, 85% to 95% of which were seen just once. The ten largest clonotypes hold around 4.7% of the sample.

CDR1 and CDR2 (MDHEN, SYDVKM) derive from the germline V gene. Taken from cysteine to phenylalanine, the CDR3 has 19 residues. Of all the DNA, just the CDR3 is kept, 57 bases in frame from base 1. The junction shows trimming of 7 bases on V and 0 bases on J, and the gene matches do not reach 18 bases of it. This TCR came from a donor aged 10 to 29 with latent tuberculosis or without tuberculosis infection. The receptor chain draws on TRBV28 and TRBJ1-5, with TRBD1 matching 7 junction bases. Sequencing input: PBMCs. DNA sequence: TGTGCCAGCATCCATAACAGGGGTTGGTCCTCTTATAGCAATCAGCCCCAGCATTTT. Its coded protein is CASIHNRGWSSYSNQPQHF.